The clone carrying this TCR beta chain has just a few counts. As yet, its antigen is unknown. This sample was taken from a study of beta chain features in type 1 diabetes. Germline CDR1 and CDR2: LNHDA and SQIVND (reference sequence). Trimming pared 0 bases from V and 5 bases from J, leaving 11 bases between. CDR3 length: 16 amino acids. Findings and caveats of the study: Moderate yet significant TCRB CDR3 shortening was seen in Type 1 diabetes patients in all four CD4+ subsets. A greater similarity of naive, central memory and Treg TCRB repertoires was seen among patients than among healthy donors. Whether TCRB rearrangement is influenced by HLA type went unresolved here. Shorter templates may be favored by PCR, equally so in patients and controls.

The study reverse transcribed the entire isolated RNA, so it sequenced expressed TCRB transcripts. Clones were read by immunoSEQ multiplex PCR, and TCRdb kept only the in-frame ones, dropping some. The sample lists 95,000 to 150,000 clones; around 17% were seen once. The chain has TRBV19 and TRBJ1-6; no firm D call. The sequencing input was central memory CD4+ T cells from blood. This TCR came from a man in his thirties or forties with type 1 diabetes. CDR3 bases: TGTGCCAGTAGTATAGAATCGGACGGCCATAATTCACCCCTCCACTTT. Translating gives CASSIESDGHNSPLHF.